A selection of T cell receptor beta chains follows, all from one sample in a study of PD-1 blockade in classical Hodgkin lymphoma. Clones were read by immunoSEQ multiplex PCR, and TCRdb kept only the in-frame ones, dropping some. The data hold 9,500 to 14,000 clones, with 70% to 90% observed a single time. The sequenced sample was peripheral blood mononuclear cells (PBMCs), obtained at baseline. The origin of the receptors is a human donor with classical Hodgkin lymphoma. CDR3s include the opening cysteine and the closing phenylalanine or tryptophan. The D gene is left open where the match is weak. Not all rows give a size; the values are once, few, many and, for expanded clones, a class.

CDR3aa,CDR3nt,j_gene,v_gene,abundance,len,d_gene
CASSRGNTEAFF,TGTGCCAGCAGTAGGGGGAACACTGAAGCTTTCTTT,TRBJ1-1,TRBV25-1,.,12,.
CSARDYNEQFF,TGCAGTGCTAGAGATTACAATGAGCAGTTCTTC,TRBJ2-1,TRBV20-1,.,11,.
CASSQDTASGLIYPYEQYF,TGTGCCAGCAGCCAAGATACGGCTAGCGGGTTAATCTACCCCTACGAGCAGTACTTC,TRBJ2-7,TRBV4-2,.,19,TRBD2
CASSNRRATTDTQYF,TGTGCCAGCAGCAACCGACGGGCTACCACAGATACGCAGTATTTT,TRBJ2-3,TRBV5-4,.,15,.
CASSFSRNTGELFF,TGTGCCAGCAGCTTTTCGAGAAACACCGGGGAGCTGTTTTTT,TRBJ2-2,TRBV7-2,.,14,.
CASSRGQGSDEKLFF,TGTGCCAGCAGCCGAGGACAGGGATCCGATGAAAAACTGTTTTTT,TRBJ1-4,TRBV7-9,.,15,TRBD1
CASMQGRSYNEQFF,TGTGCCAGCATGCAGGGTAGGTCCTACAATGAGCAGTTCTTC,TRBJ2-1,TRBV6-5,.,14,.
CASSGWGDGYGYTF,TGTGCCAGCAGTGGCTGGGGGGATGGCTATGGCTACACCTTC,TRBJ1-2,TRBV27,.,14,.
CASAARIISYEQYF,TGTGCCAGCGCTGCCAGGATCATATCCTACGAGCAGTACTTC,TRBJ2-7,TRBV28,.,14,.
CASSLEGAYGYTF,TGTGCCAGCAGCTTAGAGGGTGCCTATGGCTACACCTTC,TRBJ1-2,TRBV5-6,.,13,.
CASSIELTGVFNQPQHF,TGTGCCAGTAGTATAGAGCTGACAGGGGTTTTCAATCAGCCCCAGCATTTT,TRBJ1-5,TRBV19,.,17,TRBD1
CAVSGLAGGRYEQYF,TGTGCCGTCTCTGGACTAGCGGGAGGTCGGTACGAGCAGTACTTC,TRBJ2-7,TRBV10-3,.,15,TRBD2
CAWSSFIIAKNIQYF,TGTGCCTGGAGTTCCTTCATCATAGCCAAAAACATTCAGTACTTC,TRBJ2-4,TRBV30,.,15,.
CASSLFGTGGNNEQFF,TGTGCCAGCAGCTTGTTTGGTACGGGGGGGAACAATGAGCAGTTCTTC,TRBJ2-1,TRBV7-3,.,16,TRBD2
CASSLVGSSYEQYF,TGTGCCAGCAGCTTGGTAGGCAGCTCCTACGAGCAGTACTTC,TRBJ2-7,TRBV4-2,once,14,.